The TCR beta chain under discussion was sequenced for a study of beta chain features in type 1 diabetes. From germline, CDR1 is GTSNPN and CDR2 SVGIG (reference sequence). V lost 5 bases and J lost 5; bases outside the gene matches: 4. The CDR3 has 13 residues. The sequenced template was cDNA made from the entire isolated RNA. About 3.57 million reads were obtained on average from naive, central memory and regulatory T cell samples. The method was immunoSEQ multiplex PCR; TCRdb's version includes in-frame clones alone and lacks a portion of them. The sample shows about 740,000 clones, roughly an eighth of them seen only once. This clone occurred a few times. The target antigen is unknown. Overall study findings and caveats: Type 1 diabetes patients showed a moderate but significant shortening of TCRB CDR3s in all four CD4+ subsets. In cDNA sequencing, cells with high TCR expression could be over-represented.

On average, the one heparinised blood draw given by each donor was approximately 100 mL. The sequence derives from a man aged 18 to 35 with type 1 diabetes. The chain links TRBV30 to TRBJ1-5; 9 nucleotides match TRBD1. The sequencing sample was made of naive CD4+ T cells from blood. This CDR3 reads CAWGQGIYQPQHF. The CDR3 DNA reads as TGTGCCTGGGGACAGGGGATCTATCAGCCCCAGCATTTT. The whole variable domain, filled in from reference TRBV30 and TRBJ1-5, reads SQTIHQWPATLVQPVGSPLSLECTVEGTSNPNLYWYRQAAGRGLQLLFYSVGIGQISSEVPQNLSASRPQDRQFILSSKKLLLSDSGFYLCAWGQGIYQPQHFGDGTRLSIL.